This section outlines one TCR beta chain sequence together with its context. What it binds is not known. The donors were part of the validation cohort of 95 to 150 subjects. That cohort was separate from the first cohort, which comprised 670 or so subjects. Trimming stripped 6 bases from V and 1 base from J, with 6 bases between. This CDR3 comprises 12 residues. Germline CDR1 and CDR2: MNHEY and SMNVEV (reference sequence). The entry originates in a study of cytomegalovirus exposure and HLA in healthy donors. Study background: The same platform used for the 666 first-cohort repertoires was also used for the 95 to 150 validation repertoires, as a later analysis reported.

Profiled with immunoSEQ multiplex PCR; TCRdb holds only in-frame clones, not every one. The sample records 55,000 to 70,000 clones, about 91% being singletons. The study, taken as a whole, reports: First-cohort TCR clusters tended to co-occur in the roughly 120 validation repertoires, a later analysis found. Some TCR beta chains (roughly 160 of them) were listed as cytomegalovirus-associated.

The chain is built from TRBV27 and TRBJ1-1, with D unresolved. This sequence originates from a man aged 18 to 35 in good health and CMV-seropositive. Specimen: PBMCs. The CDR3 loop is CASRSWNTEAFF. CDR3 sequence (DNA): TGTGCCAGCAGGAGCTGGAACACTGAAGCTTTCTTT.